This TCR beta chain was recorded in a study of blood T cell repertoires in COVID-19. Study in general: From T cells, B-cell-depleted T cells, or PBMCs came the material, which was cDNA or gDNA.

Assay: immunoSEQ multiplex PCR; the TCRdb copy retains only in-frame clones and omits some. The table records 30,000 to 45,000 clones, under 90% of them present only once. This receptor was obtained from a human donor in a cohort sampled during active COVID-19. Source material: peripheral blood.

The DNA for the CDR3 is TGTGCCAGCAGTGACAGGGAAAATTCACCCCTCCACTTT. Translation: CASSDRENSPLHF. The chain carries TRBV2 and TRBJ1-6; a weak D match, TRBD1 (5 bases). V dropped 3 bases and J dropped 7 bases, with 7 bases sitting between them. Germline V gives CDR1 SNHLY, CDR2 FYNNEI. This CDR3 spans 13 amino acids.